This T cell receptor (beta chain) emerged from a study of blood T cell repertoires in COVID-19. Background on the study: The analysed material was cDNA or gDNA that came from T cells, B-cell-depleted T cells, or PBMCs.

In the source study's methods: Amplification of reference gene primers was used by the study to estimate nucleated cell counts. Generated by immunoSEQ multiplex PCR, the TCRdb table keeps only in-frame clones and is missing some. That table is the source of V, J and clone size, and D and trimming were worked out from the DNA. The data show about 140,000 clones, about 86% seen once. The CDR3 runs 15 residues. In germline, CDR1 is SGHNT, CDR2 YYREEE (reference sequence). V gave up 4 bases and J gave up 0 bases, with 13 bases separating them. The source material was peripheral blood. The genes are TRBV5-4 and TRBJ1-1, with D unclear. This TCR came from a human donor in a cohort sampled during active COVID-19. The CDR3, as DNA: TGTGCCAGCAGCCCCAGGATGGCGATGAACACTGAAGCTTTCTTT. It specifies CASSPRMAMNTEAFF.